One and the same sample provided the 8 T cell receptor beta chains below, sequenced in a study of cytomegalovirus exposure and HLA in healthy donors. The repertoire was sequenced with immunoSEQ multiplex PCR; TCRdb's copy has only in-frame clones and lacks some. The sample consists of approximately 220,000 clones, around nine tenths of them appearing once. The sequencing sample was made of PBMCs. The receptors come from a young man in good health and CMV-seronegative.

This clone came up once. The chain joins TRBV27 to TRBJ1-2, with 7 bases matching TRBD1. The germline gives CDR1 MNHEY, CDR2 SMNVEV (reference sequence). This CDR3 has 16 amino acids. The J segment lost 4 bases and the V segment lost 5 bases, leaving 13 bases of the junction unmatched. Here the CDR3 DNA reads TGTGCCAGCAGTCCTAACGCGGGACAGCTTTTCTATGGCTACACCTTC. Its translation is CASSPNAGQLFYGYTF.

This chain uses TRBV4-1 with TRBJ1-5; D is undetermined. The CDR3 is 17 amino acids. V was shortened by 1 base and J by 1 base, with 14 bases between the two germline ends. From germline, CDR1 is MGHRA and CDR2 YSYEKL. This CDR3 is CASSQGPGGPSNQPQHF. The CDR3 DNA sequence: TGCGCCAGCAGCCAAGGGCCAGGTGGTCCAAGCAATCAGCCCCAGCATTTT.

The chain links TRBV4-3 to TRBJ2-7; D is possibly TRBD2 (5 bases). This CDR3 has 15 residues. CDR1 and CDR2 from the germline V gene are LGHNA and YSLEER. Trimming left V 2 bases short and J 0 bases short, with 11 bases between. The CDR3 nucleotides are TGCGCCAGCAGCCAATTTCGACTAAGCTCCTACGAGCAGTACTTC. Amino acid sequence: CASSQFRLSSYEQYF.

The chain recombines TRBV6-1 with TRBJ2-7; TRBD1 matches 7 bases. Losses at the gene ends were 10 bases for V and 3 bases for J; bases not matched to a gene: 12. The germline V gene encodes CDR1 MNHNS and CDR2 SASEGT. This CDR3 has 14 residues. The CDR3 DNA sequence: TGTGCCACGCGGCCGACAGGGCGGGTCTACGAGCAGTACTTC. Protein: CATRPTGRVYEQYF.

V usage is TRBV21-1 and J usage is TRBJ2-3; the table gives TRBD2 as D, unverified against the DNA. TRBV21-1 is a pseudogene locus. This CDR3 is 10 amino acids long. The CDR3, as DNA: TGTGCCAGCAGCCCTCATACGCAGTATTTT. It yields the protein CASSPHTQYF.

The chain has TRBV28 and TRBJ2-7; 7 nucleotides align to TRBD1. Trimming cost V 5 bases and J 0 bases; bases outside gene matches: 13. This CDR3 contains 17 residues. The germline V gene has CDR1 MDHEN and CDR2 SYDVKM. The CDR3 sequence: CASSPGPQGESSYEQYF. The CDR3, as DNA: TGTGCCAGCAGTCCGGGCCCCCAGGGGGAGAGCTCCTACGAGCAGTACTTC.

V and J are TRBV4-2 and TRBJ1-1; D remains ambiguous. The CDR3 runs to 14 residues. From germline, CDR1 is LGHNA and CDR2 YNFKEQ. The germline V and J ends were trimmed by 5 bases and 4 bases, with 14 bases remaining between them. The CDR3 DNA is TGTGCCAGCAGCGAGGTCGGGGTCGTCACTGAAGCTTTCTTT. Translation: CASSEVGVVTEAFF.

The chain links TRBV7-9 to TRBJ1-2, with 12 bases lining up with TRBD1. The CDR3 length is 14 residues. In germline, CDR1 is SEHNR, CDR2 FQNEAQ (reference sequence). V was clipped by 5 bases and J by 8 bases; unmatched bases: 6. CDR3 coding DNA: TGTGCCAGCAGCGGGGACAGGGGGCTTGAAGGCTACACCTTC. Its protein is CASSGDRGLEGYTF.